This T cell receptor (beta chain) stems from a study of T-cell memory formation after mild COVID-19. Study overall: Largely, TCR clusters stayed within a single donor. Study-level results: CD4+ contracting clones lay mainly in CM and EM, CD8+ ones in EMRA. Detection of some responders pre-infection suggested pre-existing cross-reactive memory T cells participated. Clones contracting day 15 to 85 were balanced CD4/CD8; later expanders leaned CD4+.

Germline CDR1 SGHTA, CDR2 FQGTGA. V was pared by 0 bases and J by 6 bases, with 4 bases of the junction left unmatched. This CDR3 has 15 amino acids. In this sample, this clonotype turned up a few times. Its antigen is undetermined. TCRdb reprocessed the 5' RACE reads via MiXCR and lists one record per CDR3 protein. The sample contains about 250,000 distinct CDR3 sequences, 15% of which appear only once. This chain links TRBV7-3 with TRBJ1-2; 10 nucleotides align to TRBD1. Material for sequencing was PBMCs or a T cell subset sorted from them (not recorded which). This clonotype originated in an adult woman who had mild COVID-19 (a few samples of this study predate the infection). Cell type and time point are not known. CDR3 sequence: CASSLTGTGDNGYTF. The CDR3 nucleotides read TGTGCCAGCAGCTTAACCGGGACAGGGGACAATGGCTACACCTTC.